The T cell receptor beta chain described here comes from a study of T-cell reconstitution after alpha-beta-depleted transplantation in children. As it was prepared, the TCRbeta library received unique molecular identifiers. TCRdb ran MiXCR on the PCR reads and lists one entry per CDR3 protein. The data contain approximately 93,000 distinct CDR3 sequences, roughly 8% of them seen just once; the ten biggest clones take up about 7%. The TCR sequence derives from a human donor who donated a stem cell graft to a child with congenital amegakaryocytic thrombocytopenia. Sequenced material: PBMCs from the stem cell graft donor, taken from the stem cell graft.

The CDR3 DNA follows: TGTGCCAGCAGCTTATTTGGCGGGGGGCGGGAGACCCAGTACTTC. This gives the protein CASSLFGGGRETQYF. The rearrangement uses TRBV7-2 and TRBJ2-5; 8 positions match TRBD2. The germline CDR1 and CDR2 sequences are SGHTA and FQGNSA. J lost 5 bases, V lost 2 bases, and 7 bases had no gene match. This CDR3 comprises 15 residues.